This T cell receptor beta chain was observed in a study of cytomegalovirus exposure and HLA in healthy donors. In the case of this clone: Its specificity is not known.

From germline, CDR1 is LNHDA and CDR2 SQIVND (reference sequence). The length of the CDR3 is 14 residues. The V and J ends lost 5 bases and 2 bases respectively, with 10 bases between them. Study-wide findings and caveats: Across donors, sequencing depth was assumed by presence/absence analyses to be roughly uniform. Cytomegalovirus association was listed for about 180 TCR beta chains.

Both 60 Vbeta primers and 13 Jbeta primers went into the PCR. Generated by immunoSEQ multiplex PCR, the TCRdb table keeps only in-frame clones and is missing some. This repertoire shows more than 95,000 clones, around 80% found once; its top ten account for under 13%. The rearrangement joins TRBV19 to TRBJ1-5, with D perhaps TRBD1 (6 bases). The sample taken for sequencing was PBMCs. The source of this sequence is a woman aged 18-29 years in good health and CMV-seropositive. CDR3 in DNA: TGTGCCAGTAGTCCAGGGGCGGGCAATCAGCCCCAGCATTTT. Protein product: CASSPGAGNQPQHF.